This T cell receptor beta chain is from a study of blood T cell repertoires in COVID-19 (dated by TCRdb to the early 2020s). Background for the entire study: Collaborator samples came from the United States, Italy and Spain and covered acute and convalescent phases of COVID-19. The repertoires were released in a freely available public database meant as a resource for research on the immune response to SARS-CoV-2. The samples were drawn from two sources: the first 160 participants of the ongoing ImmuneRACE study, and 1,000 to 1,500 subjects contributed by 6 global collaborators. Subjects who had been exposed to COVID-19, were actively infected with it, or had recovered from it provided the deeply sampled blood TCRbeta repertoires that made up the dataset. The prospective study material was composed of cDNA or gDNA derived from T cells, B-cell-depleted T cells, or PBMCs. Where available, HLA class I and class II types were taken from metadata supplied by the sample provider and were not determined by assay-based typing. Nearly every sample came with metadata listing a de-identified subject ID, COVID-19 status, age in years and sex. Here is what the overall study found, with its caveats: Clinical and demographic metadata were provided uncurated, with the amount varying by source and participant.

One collaborating source in Seattle enrolled patients during active infection and followed them longitudinally through the course of disease. Collaborating institutions collected whole blood in K2EDTA tubes following their own protocols. For TCRbeta analysis, collaborator samples were shipped as frozen whole blood, as isolated PBMCs, or as DNA extracted from either sample type. Reading from cysteine to phenylalanine, the CDR3 counts 16 amino acids. Just CDR3 DNA is preserved here, 48 bases in frame from base 1. V gives up 3 bases and J gives up 6 bases, and the segment between their germline ends measures 15 bases. The germline V gene (reference sequence) supplies CDR1 PRHDT and CDR2 FYEKMQ. The immunoSEQ Assay, a bias-controlled multiplex PCR, was used to amplify TCRbeta CDR3 regions from genomic DNA. As for the authors' bioinformatics: The number of nucleated cells in each sample was estimated from the amplification of reference gene primers within the assay. Sequence reads were collapsed and filtered to measure the absolute abundance of every unique TCRbeta CDR3 rearrangement. For each sample, productive Simpson clonality was calculated as the square root of Simpson's diversity index across productive rearrangements. TCRdb limited this immuneACCESS table to in-frame rearrangements with V and J called. A share of clones is missing; checked studies link under half to unresolved V genes, and the rest is unexplained. V, J and clone size reflect that table, while D and trimming were determined from the DNA. The sample profile shows 120,000 to 150,000 clones; 88% of them were found once. The top ten hold more than 2.5% of the sample.

As to this clone: Its antigen is unknown. No base quality values were provided; no much bigger clone lies one nucleotide off.

The chain is made from TRBV13 and TRBJ1-6; the D gene is perhaps TRBD1, on 5 matching bases. This TCR derives from a human donor with COVID-19, enrolled during active disease. The donor label of this sample is uncertain. The specimen sequenced was peripheral blood. The nucleotide sequence is given as TGTGCCAGCAGCTTCCCGGCCGGGGGAGGTAATTCACCCCTCCACTTT. This yields the protein CASSFPAGGGNSPLHF.